The T cell receptor (beta chain) described here comes from a study of blood T cell repertoires in COVID-19. Study-level information: Sites across the United States, Italy and Spain contributed samples from acute and convalescent COVID-19. The analysed material was cDNA or gDNA that came from T cells, B-cell-depleted T cells, or PBMCs.

Germline assignment: CDR1 SGDLS and CDR2 YYNGEE. V trimming: 0 bases; J trimming: 8 bases; junction bases outside the gene matches: 6. This CDR3 has 15 amino acids. Assay: immunoSEQ multiplex PCR; the TCRdb copy retains only in-frame clones and omits some. The sample lists approximately 250,000 clones; more than 75% were seen once. Specimen: peripheral blood. The J gene is TRBJ2-1, the V gene TRBV9; TRBD2 agrees at 9 bases. The sequence was obtained from an older woman who had recovered from COVID-19. The CDR3 nucleotides are TGTGCCAGCAGCGTAGTAGCGGGGGCGGTCTATGAGCAGTTCTTC. Protein: CASSVVAGAVYEQFF.